This TCR beta chain derives from a study of metastatic and nonmetastatic thyroid tumors. Study summary: Repertoire comparison spanned blood and tumor or nodule tissue of malignant and benign thyroid patients.

In the authors' methods: To classify distant metastasis in papillary thyroid cancer, a model was built from CDR3 differences across clinicopathological groups. Using MiXCR, TCRdb reanalyzed the PCR reads. TCRdb assigned the V and J calls; the authors' analysis was not used. The sample lists about 20,000 clones, about 24% occurring once. Patients underwent thyroid surgery, and none had received any treatment before it. Trimming removed 5 bases at V and 1 base at J, with 9 bases between. This CDR3 has 14 residues. Germline assignment: CDR1 LNHDA and CDR2 SQIVND (reference sequence). Study-wide results and caveats: Significantly greater TCR beta diversity was reportedly found in malignant thyroid tumors than in benign nodules (in blood and tumor).

Turning to this clone: Its antigen remains unidentified.

Material: tumor tissue. The TCR was taken from a female donor with papillary thyroid cancer or a benign thyroid nodule (not recorded which). Some clones in this sample may be carry-over from other donors' samples. The V gene is TRBV19, the J gene TRBJ1-5; no definite D call. CDR3 sequence: CASSHWPSNQPQHF. The DNA of the CDR3 is TGTGCCAGTAGTCATTGGCCGAGCAATCAGCCCCAGCATTTT.